The clone carrying this T cell receptor (beta chain) has at least ten counts. Primed by a sample-barcoded 5' primer and a J-beta primer mix, a second PCR proceeded for 7 to 11 cycles. Through a template-switch adaptor with 12 random nucleotides, each cDNA molecule received a tag. Sequencing recovered at least 3 million CDR3-containing paired-end reads from each sample. From the 5' RACE reads, TCRdb called clonotypes with MiXCR, one entry per CDR3 protein. The data contain roughly 2 million distinct CDR3 sequences, 40% to 55% of them singletons. This record belongs to a study of blood T cells in healthy people across ages. On the study more broadly: Template switching recovered approximately one barcoded beta molecule for every two T cells.

Trimming left V 0 bases short and J 3 bases short, with 10 bases between. The V gene's germline CDR1 is SGHRS and CDR2 YFSETQ. The CDR3 is made up of 14 amino acids. The chain is built from TRBV5-1 and TRBJ2-7, with D perhaps TRBD2 (6 bases). The clonotype was recovered from a woman aged 40 to 49 in good health. The specimen was blood. The CDR3: CASSLEGLSYEQYF. DNA of the CDR3: TGCGCCAGCAGCTTGGAGGGACTCAGCTACGAGCAGTACTTC.